This TCR beta chain was obtained from a study of blood T cell repertoires in COVID-19. Study in general: There were acute and convalescent COVID-19 samples, and they came from the United States, Italy and Spain. T cells, B-cell-depleted T cells, or PBMCs provided the cDNA or gDNA that served as material.

Profiling relied on immunoSEQ multiplex PCR, and the TCRdb table lists in-frame clones only, not all of them. Found here are under 500,000 clones, 85% to 90% of them singletons; the top ten hold approximately 1.2%. Living in about two dozen US areas, the participants were between about 18 and 95 years of age. Cohort placement rested on clinical history that participants reported themselves. V was pared by 6 bases and J by 3 bases, with 3 bases of the junction left unmatched. The CDR3 has 13 amino acids. Germline values: CDR1 SNHLY, CDR2 FYNNEI. This clone was recorded once. The chain employs TRBV2 and TRBJ1-2, with TRBD1 matching 8 bases. Specimen: PBMCs or T cells enriched from blood (not recorded which). This TCR was recovered from a man aged 25-45 years who had recovered from COVID-19. As DNA, the CDR3 is TGTGCCAGCAGCTTACAGGGGGACTATGGCTACACCTTC. Translated: CASSLQGDYGYTF. Drawing the rest from reference TRBV2 and TRBJ1-2, the complete variable domain is EPEVTQTPSHQVTQMGQEVILRCVPISNHLYFYWYRQILGQKVEFLVSFYNNEISEKSEIFDDQFSVERPDGSNFTLKIRSTKLEDSAMYFCASSLQGDYGYTFGSGTRLTVV.